The clone carrying this TCR beta chain was counted many times. Antigen specificity is unknown. The data were taken from a study of Graves' ophthalmopathy and Graves' hyperthyroidism. Study at large: Peripheral blood was obtained at first diagnosis, ahead of any treatment.

The CDR3 extends over 13 amino acids. V was clipped by 1 base and J by 4 bases, with 8 bases between them. CDR1 and CDR2 from the germline V gene are MDHEN and SYDVKM. The study amplified TCR beta CDR3 regions using RNA transcripts. Amplification began with first-round RT-PCR using HTBI primers, then second-round multiplex PCR was performed. TCRdb re-analysed the multiplex PCR reads in MiXCR, keeping a single row per CDR3 protein. The sample shows approximately 460,000 distinct CDR3 sequences, around 14% of them seen only once. Isolation of PBMCs was performed using 10 ml of fresh peripheral blood. Regarding the study as a whole: A 13-signature model separated ophthalmopathy from stable hyperthyroidism, reaching approximately 88% sensitivity and less than 82% specificity cross-validated.

The chain couples TRBV28 to TRBJ2-7; unclear D gene. This receptor was obtained from a woman aged 30 to 39 with Graves' ophthalmopathy. The sample comprised blood. The CDR3 DNA is TGTGCCAGCAGTTTATCCCCCAGGTACGAGCAGTACTTC. Protein sequence: CASSLSPRYEQYF.